The next 8 T cell receptor beta chains were all read from a single sample in a study of Tregs in tolerant kidney transplant recipients (dated 2019 in TCRdb). Read against the paper, the sample's time point label means: blood sample drawn before combined kidney and bone marrow transplant. Libraries were prepared through the immunoSEQ multiplex PCR assay. The source is immuneACCESS, and TCRdb retained only in-frame sequences with V and J called. Part of the clones is not carried over; for the studies checked, unresolved V genes explain less than half of this, and the remainder is unexplained. This sample comprises roughly 99,000 clones, over 85% of them detected only once. Of the sample, 0.46% falls within the top ten clones. The source was CD4+ T cells from blood, collected before the transplant. The receptors shown here come from a human donor who received a combined kidney and bone marrow transplant.

The chain combines TRBV7-2 with TRBJ2-1; tentative D call: TRBD1 (5 bases). The V gene's germline CDR1 is SGHTA and CDR2 FQGNSA. The CDR3 length is 15 residues. V was pared by 5 bases and J by 4 bases, with 15 bases between. CDR3 loop: CASSPPGLVYNEQFF. The CDR3 DNA reads TGTGCCAGCAGCCCCCCAGGGCTAGTGTACAATGAGCAGTTCTTC.

The chain carries TRBV6-1 and TRBJ2-2; D may be TRBD2 (6 bases). V dropped 7 bases and J dropped 2 bases, with 14 bases sitting between them. The CDR3 contains 15 residues. Germline CDR1 reads MNHNS; CDR2 reads SASEGT. The CDR3: CASKSGLQNTGELFF. The CDR3 nucleotides read TGTGCCAGCAAAAGCGGGCTGCAAAACACCGGGGAGCTGTTTTTT.

The J gene is TRBJ2-1, the V gene TRBV6-1; D might be TRBD2 (5 bases). This CDR3 has 14 residues. Germline V gives CDR1 MNHNS, CDR2 SASEGT. V was shortened by 6 bases and J by 0 bases, with 9 bases between the two germline ends. CDR3 protein: CASRERISYNEQFF. For the CDR3, the DNA is TGTGCCAGCAGGGAGCGGATCTCCTACAATGAGCAGTTCTTC.

CDR3 sequence (DNA): TGTGCCAGCAGTTTATCAGGGTTCTGGACTGAAGCTTTCTTT. Its protein product is CASSLSGFWTEAFF. J is TRBJ1-1 and V is TRBV28; perhaps TRBD1 as D (5 bases). Germline V gene lookup returns CDR1 MDHEN and CDR2 SYDVKM. CDR3 size: 14 residues. Between the trimmed V and J ends, which lost 1 base and 5 bases, there was a span of 11 bases.

The V and J genes are TRBV7-3 and TRBJ2-7, with D perhaps matching TRBD1 (6 bases). CDR1 and CDR2 (germline): SGHTA, FQGTGA. This CDR3 spans 14 amino acids. Deletions cut 5 bases from V and 0 bases from J, with 11 bases between. In nucleotides, the CDR3 is TGTGCCAGCAGCCCGGACAGATCCTCCTACGAGCAGTACTTC. Translating gives CASSPDRSSYEQYF.

The rearrangement joins TRBV6-5 to TRBJ1-3; possible D gene TRBD1, 6 bases. Germline CDR1 MNHEY, CDR2 SVGAGI. Trimming pared 2 bases from V and 2 bases from J, leaving 10 bases between. The CDR3 runs to 15 residues. The CDR3 protein is CASSYPRGPGNTIYF. CDR3 nucleotide sequence: TGTGCCAGCAGTTACCCCAGGGGCCCTGGAAACACCATATATTTT.

This CDR3 is CASRDRVFGGYTF. The CDR3 nucleotides read TGTGCCAGCAGGGACAGGGTATTCGGTGGCTACACCTTC. The gene calls are TRBV28 and TRBJ1-2; 8 bases fit TRBD1. V lost 6 bases, J lost 7 bases, and 7 bases stayed unmatched. This CDR3 is built from 13 residues. The germline V gene has CDR1 MDHEN and CDR2 SYDVKM.

CDR3 in DNA: TGTGCCAGCAGCTTAGGACAGGTGAACACTGAAGCTTTCTTT. Translated: CASSLGQVNTEAFF. The chain employs TRBV7-2 and TRBJ1-1, with D perhaps matching TRBD1 (6 bases). CDR1 SGHTA and CDR2 FQGNSA come from the germline V gene. The CDR3 runs 14 residues. Trimming left V 1 base short and J 0 bases short, with 6 bases between.